The 26 T cell receptor beta chains presented below share a single source sample, sequenced in a study of blood T cell repertoires in COVID-19. Sequencing used immunoSEQ multiplex PCR; TCRdb keeps in-frame clones, though not all of them. The sample consists of some 180,000 clones, more than 75% of them appearing once. Sequencing was carried out using peripheral blood. These receptors came from a woman of 80 years or more with COVID-19, enrolled during active disease.

This chain joins TRBV3-1 (or the pseudogene TRBV3-2) and TRBJ1-1, with TRBD1 as a possible D gene (6 bases). CDR1 and CDR2 from the germline V gene are LGHDT and YNNKEL (reference sequence). V was shortened by 4 bases and J by 1 base, with 7 bases between the two germline ends. The CDR3 totals 13 residues. The CDR3 is CASSRGGNTEAFF. The DNA of the CDR3 is TGTGCCAGCAGCCGAGGGGGGAACACTGAAGCTTTCTTT.

This clone appeared a single time. The chain recombines TRBV7-6 with TRBJ1-1; a weak D match, TRBD1 (5 bases). The CDR3 is made up of 13 amino acids. Germline V gene lookup returns CDR1 SGHVS and CDR2 FNYEAQ. Trimming took off 5 bases at V and 1 base at J, with 8 bases between the two ends. In DNA form, the CDR3 reads TGTGCCAGCAGCATCGGACAGAACACTGAAGCTTTCTTT. It codes for CASSIGQNTEAFF.

V is TRBV5-1 and J is TRBJ1-6; 8 nucleotides agree with TRBD1. This CDR3 is 13 amino acids long. The V gene end was trimmed by 4 bases and the J gene end by 14 bases; junction bases not matched to a gene: 8. CDR1 is SGHRS, CDR2 YFSETQ, per germline. The DNA for the CDR3 is TGCGCCAGCAGCGTACAGGGGGGGGAGTCCCTCCACTTT. Protein sequence: CASSVQGGESLHF.

The chain uses TRBV28 and TRBJ1-1; 7 bases map to TRBD1. This CDR3 contains 16 residues. Germline V gene sequence: CDR1 MDHEN, CDR2 SYDVKM. With V trimmed by 4 bases and J by 5 bases, 13 bases remained unmatched. CDR3 sequence: CASSSFGSGGGTEAFF. The CDR3 DNA sequence: TGTGCCAGCAGTTCTTTCGGGTCAGGGGGAGGTACTGAAGCTTTCTTT. Variable domain in full (rest from reference TRBV28 and TRBJ1-1): DVKVTQSSRYLVKRTGEKVFLECVQDMDHENMFWYRQDPGLGLRLIYFSYDVKMKEKGDIPEGYSVSREKKERFSLILESASTNQTSMYLCASSSFGSGGGTEAFFGQGTRLTVV.

The chain has TRBV28 and TRBJ1-6; tentatively, D is TRBD1 (6 bases). Germline values: CDR1 MDHEN, CDR2 SYDVKM. The CDR3 consists of 16 residues. Trimming removed 4 bases from V and 10 bases from J, with 20 bases in between. Here the CDR3 DNA reads TGTGCCAGCAGTTCATTACGACAGGTCGTTCGATCACCCCTCCACTTT. Amino acids: CASSSLRQVVRSPLHF.

As DNA, the CDR3 is TGTGCCACCAGCAGACCCCTGGGCGGGAGCACAGATACGCAGTATTTT. This translates into CATSRPLGGSTDTQYF. V usage is TRBV15 and J usage is TRBJ2-3; D might be TRBD2 (5 bases). V was trimmed by 2 bases and J by 0 bases, leaving 12 bases between them. CDR1 and CDR2 (germline): LNHNV, YYDKDF (reference sequence). There are 16 residues in the CDR3. The full variable domain, completed using reference TRBV15 and TRBJ2-3, is DAMVIQNPRYQVTQFGKPVTLSCSQTLNHNVMYWYQQKSSQAPKLLFHYYDKDFNNEADTPDNFQSRRPNTSFCFLDIRSPGLGDTAMYLCATSRPLGGSTDTQYFGPGTRLTVL.

The chain carries TRBV18 and TRBJ1-2; tentatively, D is TRBD1 (5 bases). Germline V lookup: CDR1 KGHSH, CDR2 LQKENI. This CDR3 is built from 13 residues. V was clipped by 3 bases and J by 8 bases, with 13 bases between them. The CDR3 sequence is CASSPKPGDGYTF. The CDR3 coding sequence is TGTGCCAGCTCACCGAAGCCGGGGGACGGCTACACCTTC.

This chain joins TRBV4-1 and TRBJ1-5, with TRBD1 matching over 9 bases. The trim removed 2 bases at V and 4 bases at J, leaving 9 bases unmatched. Germline CDR1 is MGHRA and CDR2 is YSYEKL. This CDR3 region has 17 residues. In DNA, the CDR3 is TGCGCCAGCAGCCAATTATGGACAGGGGAGGGTAATCAGCCCCAGCATTTT. Its protein product is CASSQLWTGEGNQPQHF.

The gene calls are TRBV9 and TRBJ2-1, with 8 bases identical to TRBD2. With V trimmed by 2 bases and J by 7 bases, 8 bases remained unmatched. The germline V gene encodes CDR1 SGDLS and CDR2 YYNGEE. This CDR3 has 15 residues. Here the CDR3 reads CASSVSLAGANEQFF. CDR3 nucleotide sequence: TGTGCCAGCAGCGTGTCCCTAGCGGGTGCTAATGAGCAGTTCTTC.

J is TRBJ1-1 and V is TRBV19; D might be TRBD1 (5 bases). The V and J ends lost 3 bases and 5 bases respectively, with 16 bases between them. CDR3 size: 15 residues. Germline loops: CDR1 LNHDA, CDR2 SQIVND (reference sequence). The CDR3 DNA follows: TGTGCCAGTAGTATCGGGGGGTCGGTTGGTACTGAAGCTTTCTTT. It encodes CASSIGGSVGTEAFF. The full variable domain, with the rest looked up from reference TRBV19 and TRBJ1-1, is DGGITQSPKYLFRKEGQNVTLSCEQNLNHDAMYWYRQDPGQGLRLIYYSQIVNDFQKGDIAEGYSVSREKKESFPLTVTSAQKNPTAFYLCASSIGGSVGTEAFFGQGTRLTVV.

The gene calls are TRBV5-6 and TRBJ1-6; D unclear. The CDR3 consists of 12 residues. Per the germline V gene, CDR1 is SGHDT and CDR2 is YYEEEE. V was cut by 4 bases and J by 13 bases, with 12 bases left in between. The CDR3 sequence: CASSLRIPPLHF. As DNA, the CDR3 is TGTGCCAGCAGCCTCCGTATTCCTCCCCTCCACTTT.

The chain carries TRBV7-2 and TRBJ2-3; a weak D match, TRBD2 (6 bases). The germline gives CDR1 SGHTA, CDR2 FQGNSA. The CDR3 has 14 residues. Trimming pared 1 base from V and 8 bases from J, leaving 13 bases between. CDR3 region: CASSLDLGGSTQYF. The CDR3 DNA follows: TGTGCCAGCAGCTTAGATCTGGGGGGAAGTACGCAGTATTTT.

Only a few counts were recorded for this clone. The V and J genes are TRBV20-1 and TRBJ1-2; no clear D gene. Trimming took 6 bases from V and 8 from J, leaving 10 bases between them. The CDR3 consists of 10 residues. CDR1 is DFQATT, CDR2 SNEGSKA, per germline (reference sequence). This CDR3 is CSAPNVGYTF. Written as DNA, the CDR3 is TGCAGTGCCCCCAATGTGGGCTACACCTTC.

This rearrangement joins TRBV5-6 to TRBJ1-1; no clear D gene. V lost 2 bases to trimming and J lost 1 base, with 6 bases between them. This CDR3 has 13 residues. Germline V CDR1 and CDR2: SGHDT, YYEEEE. The DNA of the CDR3 is TGTGCCAGCAGCTTTACCGGGAACACTGAAGCTTTCTTT. It yields the protein CASSFTGNTEAFF.

This sequence joins TRBV12-3 or TRBV12-4 and TRBJ2-7, with D perhaps TRBD2 (7 bases). Trimming stripped 7 bases from V and 1 base from J, with 11 bases between. The CDR3 has 13 amino acids. The CDR3 protein is CASIGGASYEQYF. The DNA for the CDR3 is TGTGCCAGCATAGGGGGGGCATCCTACGAGCAGTACTTC.

The count of this clone is one. This chain connects TRBV19 to TRBJ2-3, with 10 positions matching TRBD1. The CDR3 consists of 15 residues. After removal of 3 bases from V and 4 bases from J, the junction contained 4 bases not matched to a gene. Germline V gene data show CDR1 as LNHDA and CDR2 as SQIVND (reference sequence). CDR3 sequence (DNA): TGTGCCAGTAGTATGGGACAGGGGATCGCAGATACGCAGTATTTT. As protein: CASSMGQGIADTQYF. The variable domain in full, with the rest retrieved from reference TRBV19 and TRBJ2-3, is DGGITQSPKYLFRKEGQNVTLSCEQNLNHDAMYWYRQDPGQGLRLIYYSQIVNDFQKGDIAEGYSVSREKKESFPLTVTSAQKNPTAFYLCASSMGQGIADTQYFGPGTRLTVL.

The rearrangement links TRBV7-6 to TRBJ1-1, with TRBD1 matching over 8 bases. Per germline, CDR1 SGHVS and CDR2 FNYEAQ. V was clipped by 3 bases and J by 2 bases; unmatched bases: 5. There are 15 residues in the CDR3. CDR3 nucleotides: TGTGCCAGCAGCTTGACAGGGGATGTTAACACTGAAGCTTTCTTT. It translates to CASSLTGDVNTEAFF.

The rearrangement joins TRBV6-5 to TRBJ2-3, with 8 positions matching TRBD1. The CDR3 has 12 amino acids. Germline assignment: CDR1 MNHEY and CDR2 SVGAGI. V was clipped by 10 bases and J by 4 bases; unmatched bases: 4. The CDR3 DNA is TGTGCCACCAGACAGGGGTCAGATACGCAGTATTTT. Its translation: CATRQGSDTQYF.

This clone was detected once. The rearrangement uses TRBV6-2 or TRBV6-3 and TRBJ2-1, with 10 bases fitting TRBD2. Per the germline V gene, CDR1 is MNHEY and CDR2 is SVGEGT. V trimming: 2 bases; J trimming: 5 bases; junction bases outside the gene matches: 6. This CDR3 spans 16 amino acids. The DNA of the CDR3 is TGTGCCAGCAGTTACCCCGGGACTAGCGAGGACAATGAGCAGTTCTTC. Its translation is CASSYPGTSEDNEQFF.

This chain connects TRBV12-3 or TRBV12-4 to TRBJ1-1, with D hard to call. Trimming removed 3 bases at V and 4 bases at J, with 9 bases between. This CDR3 contains 13 residues. DNA of the CDR3: TGTGCCAGCAGTTTTTTCGTCGTCACTGAAGCTTTCTTT. Its translation is CASSFFVVTEAFF.

The chain links TRBV4-2 to TRBJ1-1; 8 bases fit TRBD1. Germline V gives CDR1 LGHNA, CDR2 YNFKEQ. V dropped 3 bases and J dropped 4; count of bases not matched to a gene: 7. The CDR3 sequence is 15 residues long. CDR3 loop: CASSQPRGRGTEAFF. The CDR3 DNA follows: TGTGCCAGCAGCCAGCCCAGGGGGCGTGGCACTGAAGCTTTCTTT.

J is TRBJ2-3 and V is TRBV29-1, with 15 positions matching TRBD2. The V segment lost 7 bases and the J segment 5 bases; nucleotides outside the gene matches: 4. The CDR3 length is 14 residues. The V gene's germline CDR1 is SQVTM and CDR2 ANQGSEA. The CDR3: CSGGLAGGGDTQYF. CDR3 DNA sequence: TGCAGCGGGGGACTAGCGGGAGGAGGAGATACGCAGTATTTT.

This clone has a handful of counts. J is TRBJ1-3 and V is TRBV9, with D possibly being TRBD1 (5 bases). The length of the CDR3 is 14 residues. Germline V gives CDR1 SGDLS, CDR2 YYNGEE. Trimming removed 4 bases at V and 0 bases at J, with 8 bases between. The CDR3 spells CASSFDSSGNTIYF. The CDR3 DNA sequence: TGTGCCAGCAGCTTCGACAGCTCTGGAAACACCATATATTTT. The whole variable domain, remainder taken from reference TRBV9 and TRBJ1-3, is DSGVTQTPKHLITATGQRVTLRCSPRSGDLSVYWYQQSLDQGLQFLIQYYNGEERAKGNILERFSAQQFPDLHSELNLSSLELGDSALYFCASSFDSSGNTIYFGEGSWLTVV.

The chain is built from TRBV4-2 and TRBJ1-6; perhaps TRBD1 as D (5 bases). The CDR3 is 16 residues long. Trimming stripped 0 bases from V and 9 bases from J, with 15 bases between. Germline V lookup: CDR1 LGHNA, CDR2 YNFKEQ. The CDR3 DNA sequence: TGTGCCAGCAGCCAAGAGGGTGTCCCAGGGTTTTCACCCCTCCACTTT. It translates to CASSQEGVPGFSPLHF.

The sample holds one count of this clone. The chain uses TRBV14 and TRBJ1-5; D is possibly TRBD1 (5 bases). The CDR3 is 14 residues long. CDR1 is SGHDN and CDR2 is FVKESK in the germline V gene. Trimming shortened V by 1 base and J by 1 base, and 5 bases separated the two germline ends. The CDR3 bases are TGTGCCAGCAGCCAAGCAGGGAGCAATCAGCCCCAGCATTTT. This gives the protein CASSQAGSNQPQHF.

The genes are TRBV2 and TRBJ2-3, with TRBD2 matching 13 bases. Germline V gene data show CDR1 as SNHLY and CDR2 as FYNNEI. Trimming at V came to 8 bases and at J to 0 bases, leaving 5 bases not matched to a gene. The length of the CDR3 is 16 residues. CDR3 region: CASETSGRSSTDTQYF. The CDR3 DNA is TGTGCCAGCGAGACTAGCGGGAGGTCTAGCACAGATACGCAGTATTTT.